This is a list of T cell receptor beta chains from one sample in a study of tumor-infiltrating lymphocytes in primary liver carcinoma. TCRdb redid the calling of the multiplex PCR reads with MiXCR, one entry per CDR3 protein. The sample holds 35,000 to 45,000 distinct CDR3 sequences; roughly 77% are singletons and the top ten take around 40%. Material: tumor-adjacent normal liver tissue. These receptors originate from a young woman with primary liver carcinoma and hepatitis B virus infection. The CDR3 runs from the conserved cysteine through the conserved F or W. A D gene is named only where the DNA matches it firmly. Not all rows give a size; the values are once, few, many and, for expanded clones, a class.

CDR3 protein,CDR3 DNA,clone size,J gene,V gene,D gene
CSVIAGVKNEQFF,TGCAGTGTGATAGCGGGAGTTAAAAATGAGCAGTTCTTC,NA,TRBJ2-1,TRBV29-1,TRBD2
CASSLGRTGPEAFF,TGTGCCAGCAGCTTAGGCAGAACAGGTCCTGAAGCTTTCTTT,many,TRBJ1-1,TRBV13,NA
CTSSLRQGAHNEQYF,TGTACCAGCAGCTTGAGACAGGGCGCTCACAATGAGCAGTACTTC,NA,TRBJ2-7,TRBV11-1,TRBD1
CSLDPGTSYGYTF,TGCAGCCTTGATCCGGGGACCAGCTATGGCTATACCTTC,NA,TRBJ1-2,TRBV29-1,NA
CASSLSGQATDMLYF,TGTGCCAGCAGTTTATCAGGACAGGCTACAGATATGCTGTATTTT,NA,TRBJ2-3,TRBV28,TRBD1
CASGPRGSISYEQYF,TGTGCTAGTGGTCCACGGGGTTCTATCTCCTACGAGCAGTACTTT,NA,TRBJ2-7,TRBV12-5,NA
CSAKLPGHIYEQYF,TGCAGTGCTAAACTTCCGGGACACATTTACGAGCAGTACTTC,medium-sized,TRBJ2-7,TRBV20-1,NA
CTSRWWDTNTVELFF,TGTACCAGCCGGTGGTGGGACACGAACACCGTGGAGCTGTTTTTT,NA,TRBJ2-2,TRBV12-3/TRBV12-4,NA
CYSSSKLRAGGANVLTF,TGCTACAGCAGCTCGAAGTTAAGGGCCGGTGGGGCCAACGTCCTGACTTTC,NA,TRBJ2-6,TRBV4-3,NA
CANSESTGMLTEAFF,TGTGCCAACAGTGAGTCGACAGGGATGTTGACCGAAGCATTCTTT,NA,TRBJ1-1,TRBV10-3,TRBD1